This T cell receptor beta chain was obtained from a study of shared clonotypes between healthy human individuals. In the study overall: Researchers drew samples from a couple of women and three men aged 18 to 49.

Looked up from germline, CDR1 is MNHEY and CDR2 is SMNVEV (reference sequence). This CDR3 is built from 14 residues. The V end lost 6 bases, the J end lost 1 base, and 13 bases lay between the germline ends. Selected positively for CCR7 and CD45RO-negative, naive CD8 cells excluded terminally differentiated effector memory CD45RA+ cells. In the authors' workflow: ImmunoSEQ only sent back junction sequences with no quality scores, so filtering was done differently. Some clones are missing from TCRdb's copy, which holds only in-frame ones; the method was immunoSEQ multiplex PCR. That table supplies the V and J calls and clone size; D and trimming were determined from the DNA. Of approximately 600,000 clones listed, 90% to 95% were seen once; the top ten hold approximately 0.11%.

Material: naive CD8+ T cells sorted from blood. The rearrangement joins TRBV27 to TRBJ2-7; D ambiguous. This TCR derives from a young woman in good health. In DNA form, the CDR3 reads TGTGCCAGCAGCGTATCTCTGGGATCCTACGAGCAGTACTTC. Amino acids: CASSVSLGSYEQYF.